This is a list of T cell receptor beta chains from one sample in a study. MiXCR was run by TCRdb on the RT-PCR reads, yielding one entry per CDR3 protein. The sample holds more than 550,000 distinct CDR3 sequences, 12% to 15% seen once. What was sequenced was memory CD4+ T cells from blood. The receptor source for this set is a female donor in good health, serving as a healthy control. Both conserved end residues are part of each CDR3. D genes are given only for firm matches. Not all rows give a size; the values are once, few, many and, for expanded clones, a class.

D gene: .
J gene: TRBJ1-1
clone size: .
V gene: TRBV18
CDR3 protein: CASSPMEEGTTEAFF
CDR3 DNA: TGTGCCAGCTCGCCAATGGAGGAAGGGACCACTGAAGCTTTCTTT

D gene: TRBD2
J gene: TRBJ2-7
clone size: few
V gene: TRBV6-1
CDR3 protein: CASSPRTSGRGYEQYF
CDR3 DNA: TGTGCCAGCAGTCCCCGGACTAGCGGGAGGGGATACGAGCAGTACTTC

D gene: .
J gene: TRBJ1-2
clone size: .
V gene: TRBV5-1
CDR3 protein: CASSLQPEGGPSRGYTF
CDR3 DNA: TGCGCCAGCAGCTTGCAGCCCGAGGGGGGGCCTTCTCGTGGCTACACCTTC

D gene: TRBD2
J gene: TRBJ2-2
clone size: few
V gene: TRBV7-3
CDR3 protein: CASSSSGGLATGELFF
CDR3 DNA: TGTGCCAGCAGCTCCTCCGGAGGACTAGCCACCGGGGAGCTGTTTTTT

D gene: TRBD1
J gene: TRBJ2-2
clone size: few
V gene: TRBV5-4
CDR3 protein: CASSSTGQKNTGELFF
CDR3 DNA: TGTGCCAGCAGTTCAACGGGACAGAAGAACACCGGGGAGCTGTTTTTT

D gene: TRBD1
J gene: TRBJ2-5
clone size: .
V gene: TRBV5-1
CDR3 protein: CASRGQGASETQYF
CDR3 DNA: TGCGCCAGCAGGGGACAGGGGGCTTCGGAGACCCAGTACTTC

D gene: .
J gene: TRBJ2-5
clone size: .
V gene: TRBV27
CDR3 protein: CASSPSHSVNRQTQYF
CDR3 DNA: TGTGCCAGCAGTCCTAGTCATTCTGTCAACCGGCAGACCCAGTACTTC

D gene: .
J gene: TRBJ1-5
clone size: .
V gene: TRBV5-8
CDR3 protein: CASSLPGDHSNQPQHF
CDR3 DNA: TGTGCCAGCAGCTTGCCGGGGGATCATAGCAATCAGCCCCAGCATTTT

D gene: TRBD1
J gene: TRBJ2-5
clone size: many
V gene: TRBV5-1
CDR3 protein: CASSLATGVETQYF
CDR3 DNA: TGCGCCAGCAGCTTGGCCACAGGGGTCGAGACCCAGTACTTC

D gene: .
J gene: TRBJ2-3
clone size: many
V gene: TRBV5-6
CDR3 protein: CASSQGGQANTDTQYF
CDR3 DNA: TGTGCCAGCAGCCAAGGGGGGCAGGCCAACACAGATACGCAGTATTTT

D gene: .
J gene: TRBJ1-5
clone size: once
V gene: TRBV7-2
CDR3 protein: CASSLKTNQPQHF
CDR3 DNA: TGTGCCAGCAGCCTTAAAACAAATCAGCCCCAGCATTTT

D gene: .
J gene: TRBJ2-4
clone size: .
V gene: TRBV10-3
CDR3 protein: CAISEDAAKNIQYF
CDR3 DNA: TGTGCCATCAGTGAGGACGCAGCCAAAAACATTCAGTACTTC

D gene: TRBD1
J gene: TRBJ2-3
clone size: .
V gene: TRBV18
CDR3 protein: CASSPLPQGAGDTQYF
CDR3 DNA: TGTGCCAGCTCACCACTCCCACAGGGGGCTGGAGATACGCAGTATTTT

D gene: .
J gene: TRBJ2-2
clone size: few
V gene: TRBV12-3/TRBV12-4
CDR3 protein: CASSPPGTVRSGELFF
CDR3 DNA: TGTGCCAGCAGCCCGCCCGGGACGGTCCGATCGGGGGAGCTGTTTTTT

D gene: .
J gene: TRBJ2-7
clone size: .
V gene: TRBV5-1
CDR3 protein: CASSGPGSYEQYF
CDR3 DNA: TGCGCCAGCAGTGGCCCGGGCTCCTACGAGCAGTACTTC

D gene: .
J gene: TRBJ2-6
clone size: .
V gene: TRBV27
CDR3 protein: CASTLQGLRGSGANVLTF
CDR3 DNA: TGTGCCAGCACACTACAGGGCCTTAGGGGATCTGGGGCCAACGTCCTGACTTTC

D gene: .
J gene: TRBJ1-2
clone size: many
V gene: TRBV27
CDR3 protein: CASTKDSGGQRGYTF
CDR3 DNA: TGTGCCAGCACGAAGGACTCCGGAGGTCAGAGGGGCTACACCTTC

D gene: .
J gene: TRBJ2-7
clone size: .
V gene: TRBV5-1
CDR3 protein: CASSLGPVNTAYEQYF
CDR3 DNA: TGCGCCAGCAGCTTGGGCCCAGTAAATACTGCCTACGAGCAGTACTTC

D gene: TRBD1
J gene: TRBJ1-2
clone size: .
V gene: TRBV10-3
CDR3 protein: CAISEGQASLGYGYTF
CDR3 DNA: TGTGCCATCAGTGAGGGACAGGCATCCTTAGGCTATGGCTACACCTTC

D gene: .
J gene: TRBJ1-2
clone size: few
V gene: TRBV7-2
CDR3 protein: CASSLVGQGVDGYTF
CDR3 DNA: TGTGCCAGCAGCTTAGTGGGGCAGGGAGTGGATGGCTACACCTTC

D gene: TRBD1
J gene: TRBJ2-7
clone size: many
V gene: TRBV7-9
CDR3 protein: CASSSGQGLPYEQYF
CDR3 DNA: TGTGCCAGCAGCTCGGGACAGGGGCTCCCCTACGAGCAGTACTTC

D gene: .
J gene: TRBJ2-1
clone size: few
V gene: TRBV12-3/TRBV12-4
CDR3 protein: CASTPSATRNEQFF
CDR3 DNA: TGTGCCAGCACCCCGAGTGCAACTCGCAATGAGCAGTTCTTC

D gene: .
J gene: TRBJ2-3
clone size: .
V gene: TRBV28
CDR3 protein: CASSPGATSTDTQYF
CDR3 DNA: TGTGCCAGCAGTCCGGGGGCGACGAGCACAGATACGCAGTATTTT

D gene: TRBD2
J gene: TRBJ2-2
clone size: few
V gene: TRBV11-3
CDR3 protein: CASSPGLAGGETGELFF
CDR3 DNA: TGTGCCAGCAGCCCGGGACTAGCGGGAGGCGAGACCGGGGAGCTGTTTTTT

D gene: .
J gene: TRBJ1-2
clone size: .
V gene: TRBV3-1
CDR3 protein: CASSQEGPRGYGYGYTF
CDR3 DNA: TGTGCCAGCAGCCAAGAAGGTCCCAGGGGTTACGGCTATGGCTACACCTTC

D gene: .
J gene: TRBJ2-5
clone size: few
V gene: TRBV20-1
CDR3 protein: CSARPTDTQETQYF
CDR3 DNA: TGCAGTGCCCGCCCGACAGATACCCAAGAGACCCAGTACTTC

D gene: .
J gene: TRBJ2-1
clone size: .
V gene: TRBV28
CDR3 protein: CATRERTSPYNEQFF
CDR3 DNA: TGTGCCACCCGGGAGAGAACGAGCCCCTACAATGAGCAGTTCTTC

D gene: .
J gene: TRBJ2-1
clone size: .
V gene: TRBV6-6
CDR3 protein: CASSYIGGNYNEQFF
CDR3 DNA: TGTGCCAGCAGTTACATTGGCGGGAACTACAATGAGCAGTTCTTC

D gene: .
J gene: TRBJ2-3
clone size: few
V gene: TRBV2
CDR3 protein: CASSGQSDTQYF
CDR3 DNA: TGTGCCAGCTCCGGACAGTCAGATACGCAGTATTTT

D gene: TRBD2
J gene: TRBJ2-5
clone size: many
V gene: TRBV6-5
CDR3 protein: CASSRGLAGDLETQYF
CDR3 DNA: TGTGCCAGCAGCCGGGGACTAGCGGGAGACCTGGAGACCCAGTACTTC

D gene: .
J gene: TRBJ1-1
clone size: few
V gene: TRBV6-1
CDR3 protein: CASTPGRMTEAFF
CDR3 DNA: TGTGCCAGCACCCCGGGCCGGATGACTGAAGCTTTCTTT

D gene: TRBD1
J gene: TRBJ2-5
clone size: .
V gene: TRBV7-2
CDR3 protein: CASSLGPGTDPLQYF
CDR3 DNA: TGTGCCAGCAGCTTAGGCCCGGGGACAGACCCCCTCCAGTACTTC

D gene: TRBD2
J gene: TRBJ2-7
clone size: .
V gene: TRBV10-2
CDR3 protein: CASRSFSGSGQYF
CDR3 DNA: TGCGCCAGCAGGAGCTTTAGCGGGAGCGGACAGTACTTC

D gene: TRBD2
J gene: TRBJ2-1
clone size: few
V gene: TRBV18
CDR3 protein: CASASGSWDEQFF
CDR3 DNA: TGTGCCAGCGCTAGCGGGAGTTGGGATGAGCAGTTCTTC

D gene: TRBD2
J gene: TRBJ2-1
clone size: many
V gene: TRBV7-2
CDR3 protein: CASSPRGAGESYNEQFF
CDR3 DNA: TGTGCCAGCAGCCCACGAGGGGCGGGAGAATCCTACAATGAGCAGTTCTTC

D gene: .
J gene: TRBJ2-3
clone size: .
V gene: TRBV7-3
CDR3 protein: CASTLRGGGSTDTQYF
CDR3 DNA: TGTGCCAGCACTTTAAGAGGGGGGGGTTCCACAGATACGCAGTATTTT

D gene: TRBD1
J gene: TRBJ2-1
clone size: .
V gene: TRBV24-1
CDR3 protein: CATSDFGTGGSEQFF
CDR3 DNA: TGTGCCACCAGTGATTTCGGGACAGGCGGCTCTGAGCAGTTCTTC

D gene: .
J gene: TRBJ2-7
clone size: many
V gene: TRBV5-1
CDR3 protein: CASSLAPSEQYF
CDR3 DNA: TGCGCCAGCAGCTTGGCCCCGTCCGAGCAGTACTTC

D gene: TRBD1
J gene: TRBJ2-3
clone size: .
V gene: TRBV5-1
CDR3 protein: CASSQGQGIALDTQYF
CDR3 DNA: TGCGCCAGCAGCCAGGGACAGGGAATCGCTTTAGATACGCAGTATTTT

D gene: .
J gene: TRBJ1-1
clone size: few
V gene: TRBV20-1
CDR3 protein: CSALREVGTEAFF
CDR3 DNA: TGCAGTGCTCTAAGGGAGGTTGGCACTGAAGCTTTCTTT

D gene: .
J gene: TRBJ1-4
clone size: .
V gene: TRBV12-3/TRBV12-4
CDR3 protein: CASSLSAKLFF
CDR3 DNA: TGTGCCAGCAGCCTCAGCGCAAAACTGTTTTTT

D gene: TRBD2
J gene: TRBJ2-1
clone size: .
V gene: TRBV3-1
CDR3 protein: CASSQSGGAYNEQFF
CDR3 DNA: TGTGCCAGCAGCCAAAGCGGGGGGGCCTACAATGAGCAGTTCTTC

D gene: TRBD1
J gene: TRBJ1-2
clone size: .
V gene: TRBV12-3/TRBV12-4
CDR3 protein: CASSPVGTVHGYTF
CDR3 DNA: TGTGCCAGCAGTCCTGTCGGGACAGTCCATGGCTACACCTTC

D gene: .
J gene: TRBJ1-5
clone size: few
V gene: TRBV4-2
CDR3 protein: CASSNGDGDQPQHF
CDR3 DNA: TGTGCCAGTTCTAACGGGGACGGTGATCAGCCCCAGCATTTT

D gene: TRBD1
J gene: TRBJ1-2
clone size: .
V gene: TRBV5-5
CDR3 protein: CASSLFGPRTGDGYTF
CDR3 DNA: TGTGCCAGCAGCTTGTTCGGGCCGCGGACAGGGGATGGCTACACCTTC

D gene: TRBD2
J gene: TRBJ2-1
clone size: few
V gene: TRBV4-3
CDR3 protein: CASSQDPVAGTYNEQFF
CDR3 DNA: TGCGCCAGCAGCCAAGATCCAGTAGCGGGTACGTACAATGAGCAGTTCTTC

D gene: .
J gene: TRBJ1-4
clone size: .
V gene: TRBV30
CDR3 protein: CAGTPLGTTNEKLFF
CDR3 DNA: TGTGCCGGGACCCCATTGGGTACAACTAATGAAAAACTGTTTTTT

D gene: TRBD1
J gene: TRBJ1-2
clone size: .
V gene: TRBV5-1
CDR3 protein: CASSLGHTGVDGYTF
CDR3 DNA: TGCGCCAGCAGCTTGGGGCATACAGGGGTAGATGGCTACACCTTC